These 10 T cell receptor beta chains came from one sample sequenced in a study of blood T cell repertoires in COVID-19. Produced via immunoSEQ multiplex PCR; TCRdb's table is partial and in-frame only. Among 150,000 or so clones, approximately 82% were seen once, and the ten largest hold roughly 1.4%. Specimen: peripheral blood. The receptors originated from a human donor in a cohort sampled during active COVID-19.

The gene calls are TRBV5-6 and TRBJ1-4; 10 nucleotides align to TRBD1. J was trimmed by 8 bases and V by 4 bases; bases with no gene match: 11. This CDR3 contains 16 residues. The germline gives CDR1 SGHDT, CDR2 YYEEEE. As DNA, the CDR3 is TGTGCCAGCAGCCGTGGATTGGGACAGGGGCTGGAAAAACTGTTTTTT. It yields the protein CASSRGLGQGLEKLFF.

In DNA form, the CDR3 reads TGTGCCAGCAGCCCCTGGGGGGGGGACCGAGAGACCCAGTACTTC. It specifies CASSPWGGDRETQYF. The chain couples TRBV11-2 to TRBJ2-5; 7 bases line up with TRBD2. The CDR3 spans 15 residues. The J segment lost 4 bases and the V segment lost 5 bases, leaving 10 bases of the junction unmatched. Germline CDR1 is SGHAT and CDR2 is FQNNGV. The full variable domain, completed using reference TRBV11-2 and TRBJ2-5, is EAGVAQSPRYKIIEKRQSVAFWCNPISGHATLYWYQQILGQGPKLLIQFQNNGVVDDSQLPKDRFSAERLKGVDSTLKIQPAKLEDSAVYLCASSPWGGDRETQYFGPGTRLLVL.

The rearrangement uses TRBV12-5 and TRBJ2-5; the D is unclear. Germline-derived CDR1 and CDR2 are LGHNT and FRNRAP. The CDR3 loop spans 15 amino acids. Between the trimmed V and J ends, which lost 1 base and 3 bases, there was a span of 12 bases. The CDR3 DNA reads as TGTGCTAGTGGTTTGGGTGCCACTGTAGAAGAGACCCAGTACTTC. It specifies CASGLGATVEETQYF.

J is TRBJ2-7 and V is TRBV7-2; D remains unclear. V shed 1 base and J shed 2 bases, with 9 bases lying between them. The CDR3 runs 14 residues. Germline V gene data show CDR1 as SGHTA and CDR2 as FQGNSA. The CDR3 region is CASSLVPGPYEQYF. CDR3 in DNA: TGTGCCAGCAGCTTAGTACCAGGTCCCTACGAGCAGTACTTC.

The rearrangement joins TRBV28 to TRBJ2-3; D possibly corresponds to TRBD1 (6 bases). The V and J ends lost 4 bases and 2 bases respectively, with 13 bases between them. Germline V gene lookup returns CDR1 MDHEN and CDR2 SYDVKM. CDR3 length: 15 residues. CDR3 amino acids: CASSSPGQFTDTQYF. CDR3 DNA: TGTGCCAGCAGTTCCCCCGGACAGTTCACAGATACGCAGTATTTT.

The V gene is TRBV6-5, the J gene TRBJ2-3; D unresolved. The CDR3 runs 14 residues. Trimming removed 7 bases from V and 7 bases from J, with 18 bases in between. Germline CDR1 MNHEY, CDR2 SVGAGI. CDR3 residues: CASIGDAYSNTQYF. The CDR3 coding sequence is TGTGCCAGCATCGGCGATGCCTACAGCAATACGCAGTATTTT.

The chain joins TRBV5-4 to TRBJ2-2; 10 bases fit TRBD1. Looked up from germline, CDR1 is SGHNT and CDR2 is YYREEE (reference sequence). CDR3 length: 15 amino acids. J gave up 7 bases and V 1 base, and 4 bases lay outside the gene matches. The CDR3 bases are TGTGCCAGCAGCTTGCTCGGACAGGGGGGCGGGGAGCTGTTTTTT. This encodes CASSLLGQGGGELFF.

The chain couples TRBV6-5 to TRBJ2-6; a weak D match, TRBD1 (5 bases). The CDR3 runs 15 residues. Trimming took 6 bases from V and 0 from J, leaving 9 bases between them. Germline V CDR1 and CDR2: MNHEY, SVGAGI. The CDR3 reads CASRPQGSGANVLTF. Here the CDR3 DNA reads TGTGCCAGCAGACCCCAGGGCTCTGGGGCCAACGTCCTGACTTTC.

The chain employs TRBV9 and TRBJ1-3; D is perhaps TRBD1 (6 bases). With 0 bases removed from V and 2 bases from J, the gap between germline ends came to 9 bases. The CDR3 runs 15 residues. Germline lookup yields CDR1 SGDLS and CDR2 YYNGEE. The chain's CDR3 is CASSVVGAPGNTIYF. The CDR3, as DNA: TGTGCCAGCAGCGTAGTGGGGGCGCCTGGAAACACCATATATTTT.

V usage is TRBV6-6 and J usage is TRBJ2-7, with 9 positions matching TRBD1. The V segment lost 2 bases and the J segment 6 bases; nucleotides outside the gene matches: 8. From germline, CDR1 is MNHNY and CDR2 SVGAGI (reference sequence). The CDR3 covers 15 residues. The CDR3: CASSYPDRGRGEQYF. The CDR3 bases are TGTGCCAGCAGTTACCCGGACAGGGGAAGAGGCGAGCAGTACTTC.